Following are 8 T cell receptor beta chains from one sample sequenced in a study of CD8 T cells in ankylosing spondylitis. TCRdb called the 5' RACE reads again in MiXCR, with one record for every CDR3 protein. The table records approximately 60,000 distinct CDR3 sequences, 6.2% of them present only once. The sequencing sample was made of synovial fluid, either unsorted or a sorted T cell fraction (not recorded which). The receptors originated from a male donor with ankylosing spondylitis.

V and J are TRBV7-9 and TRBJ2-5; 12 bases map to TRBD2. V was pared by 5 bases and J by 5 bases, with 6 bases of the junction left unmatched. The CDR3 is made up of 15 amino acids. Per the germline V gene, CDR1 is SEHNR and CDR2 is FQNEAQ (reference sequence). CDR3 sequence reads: CASSKTSGSQETQYF. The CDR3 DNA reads TGTGCCAGCAGCAAGACTAGCGGGAGCCAGGAGACCCAGTACTTC.

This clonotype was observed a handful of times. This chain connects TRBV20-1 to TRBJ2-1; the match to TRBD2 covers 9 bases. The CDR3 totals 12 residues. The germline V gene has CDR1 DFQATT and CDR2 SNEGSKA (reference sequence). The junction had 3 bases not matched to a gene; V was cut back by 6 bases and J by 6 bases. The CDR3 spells CSAGGRGNEQFF. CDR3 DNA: TGCAGTGCCGGCGGGAGGGGCAATGAGCAGTTCTTC.

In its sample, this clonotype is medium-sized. CDR3: CASSLAGGGYEQYF. CDR3 nucleotide sequence: TGTGCCAGCAGTTTAGCGGGAGGCGGGTACGAGCAGTACTTC. The chain joins TRBV12-3 or TRBV12-4 to TRBJ2-7; possibly TRBD2 for D (6 bases). This CDR3 comprises 14 residues. Trimming shortened V by 0 bases and J by 4 bases, and 10 bases separated the two germline ends.

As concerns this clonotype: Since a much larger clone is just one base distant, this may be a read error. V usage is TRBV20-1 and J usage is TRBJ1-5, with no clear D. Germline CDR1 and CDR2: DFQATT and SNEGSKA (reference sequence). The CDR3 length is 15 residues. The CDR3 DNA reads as TGCTGTGCTAGAGATGGAAGGTACGGTAATCAGCCCCAGCATTTT. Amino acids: CCARDGRYGNQPQHF.

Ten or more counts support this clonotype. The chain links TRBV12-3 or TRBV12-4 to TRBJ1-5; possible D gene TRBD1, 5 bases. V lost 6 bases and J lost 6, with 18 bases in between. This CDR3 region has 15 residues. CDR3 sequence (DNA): TGTGCCAGCAGCCAGCGGACGGGGGTAGGTCAGCCCCAGCATTTT. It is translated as CASSQRTGVGQPQHF.

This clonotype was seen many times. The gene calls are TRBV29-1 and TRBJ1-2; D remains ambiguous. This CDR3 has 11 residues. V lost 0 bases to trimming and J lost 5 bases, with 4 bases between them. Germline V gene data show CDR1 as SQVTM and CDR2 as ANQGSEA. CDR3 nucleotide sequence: TGCAGCGTTGAAGATGGGTATGGCTACACCTTC. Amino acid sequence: CSVEDGYGYTF.

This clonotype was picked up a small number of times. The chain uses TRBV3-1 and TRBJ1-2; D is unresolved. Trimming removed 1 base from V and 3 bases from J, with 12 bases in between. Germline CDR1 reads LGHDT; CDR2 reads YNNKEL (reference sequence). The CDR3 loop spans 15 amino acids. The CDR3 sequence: CASSQGSAAYYGYTF. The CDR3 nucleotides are TGTGCCAGCAGCCAAGGGAGTGCCGCTTACTATGGCTACACCTTC.

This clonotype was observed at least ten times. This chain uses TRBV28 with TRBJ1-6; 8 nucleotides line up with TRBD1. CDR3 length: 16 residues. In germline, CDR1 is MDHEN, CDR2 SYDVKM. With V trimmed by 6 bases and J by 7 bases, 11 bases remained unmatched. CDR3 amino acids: CASSDGGQGRNSPLHF. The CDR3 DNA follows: TGTGCCAGCAGCGACGGTGGACAGGGACGAAATTCACCCCTCCACTTT.